Listed below are T cell receptor beta chains from one sample, sequenced in a study of T cells in tumors after PD-1 blockade. Profiling relied on immunoSEQ multiplex PCR, and the TCRdb table lists in-frame clones only, not all of them. The sample has about 19,000 clones; over 75% are singletons. The sequenced sample was PBMCs, obtained after anti-PD-1 therapy. These receptors were obtained from a human donor with advanced basal cell or squamous cell carcinoma (not recorded which). The CDR3 runs from the conserved cysteine through the conserved F or W. Each record gives: clone size, D gene, V gene, J gene, CDR3 protein, CDR3 DNA. The D gene is left open where the match is weak. Expanded clones are given a class, and other clones once, few, many or no size at all.

clone_size: .; d_call: TRBD1; v_call: TRBV4-1; j_call: TRBJ2-3; cdr3_aa: CASSQGTGDTQYF; cdr3_nt: TGCGCCAGCAGCCAAGGGACAGGAGATACGCAGTATTTT
clone_size: .; d_call: TRBD1; v_call: TRBV5-1; j_call: TRBJ2-7; cdr3_aa: CASRNIGTGKYEQYF; cdr3_nt: TGCGCCAGCAGGAATATCGGGACAGGGAAATACGAGCAGTACTTC
clone_size: .; d_call: .; v_call: TRBV6-5; j_call: TRBJ2-3; cdr3_aa: CASSLLRTSTDTQYF; cdr3_nt: TGTGCCAGCAGTCTGTTGCGCACTTCAACAGATACGCAGTATTTT
clone_size: .; d_call: .; v_call: TRBV18; j_call: TRBJ1-1; cdr3_aa: CASSLQDENTEAFF; cdr3_nt: TGTGCCAGCTCTCTTCAAGACGAGAACACTGAAGCTTTCTTT
clone_size: .; d_call: .; v_call: TRBV28; j_call: TRBJ1-1; cdr3_aa: CASSNYETEAFF; cdr3_nt: TGTGCCAGCAGTAACTATGAGACTGAAGCTTTCTTT
clone_size: .; d_call: TRBD2; v_call: TRBV12-5; j_call: TRBJ2-3; cdr3_aa: CASGFRLAGGGDTQYF; cdr3_nt: TGTGCTAGTGGTTTTCGACTAGCGGGGGGCGGAGATACGCAGTATTTT
clone_size: .; d_call: TRBD1; v_call: TRBV5-1; j_call: TRBJ1-1; cdr3_aa: CASSSDFRTGGTEAFF; cdr3_nt: TGCGCCAGCAGCTCGGATTTTCGGACAGGGGGCACTGAAGCTTTCTTT
clone_size: .; d_call: .; v_call: TRBV12-3/TRBV12-4; j_call: TRBJ1-1; cdr3_aa: CASSLSTEAFF; cdr3_nt: TGTGCCAGCAGTTTAAGCACTGAAGCTTTCTTT
clone_size: once; d_call: TRBD1; v_call: TRBV7-9; j_call: TRBJ1-2; cdr3_aa: CASSLLGQGAHGYTF; cdr3_nt: TGTGCCAGCAGCTTATTAGGGCAGGGGGCCCATGGCTACACCTTC
clone_size: .; d_call: .; v_call: TRBV5-6; j_call: TRBJ1-5; cdr3_aa: CASSRYGNNQPQHF; cdr3_nt: TGTGCCAGCAGCCGATACGGTAACAATCAGCCCCAGCATTTT
clone_size: .; d_call: TRBD1; v_call: TRBV15; j_call: TRBJ1-1; cdr3_aa: CATSESGGTTEAFF; cdr3_nt: TGTGCCACCAGCGAATCAGGGGGAACGACTGAAGCTTTCTTT
clone_size: .; d_call: .; v_call: TRBV25-1; j_call: TRBJ1-1; cdr3_aa: CASSGLSVNTEAFF; cdr3_nt: TGTGCCAGCAGTGGTCTGAGCGTGAACACTGAAGCTTTCTTT
clone_size: .; d_call: TRBD2; v_call: TRBV7-8; j_call: TRBJ2-1; cdr3_aa: CASSLVAGGHGEQFF; cdr3_nt: TGTGCCAGCAGCTTAGTAGCGGGGGGGCATGGTGAGCAGTTCTTC